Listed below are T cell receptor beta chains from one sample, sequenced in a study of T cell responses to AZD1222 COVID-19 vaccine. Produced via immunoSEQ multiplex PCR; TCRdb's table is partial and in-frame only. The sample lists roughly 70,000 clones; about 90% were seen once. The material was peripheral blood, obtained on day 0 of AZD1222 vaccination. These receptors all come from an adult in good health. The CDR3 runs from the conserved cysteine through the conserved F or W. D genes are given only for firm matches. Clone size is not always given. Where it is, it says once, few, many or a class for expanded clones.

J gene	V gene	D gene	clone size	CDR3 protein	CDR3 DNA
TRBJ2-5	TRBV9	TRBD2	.	CASSAMTSGGLQETQYF	TGTGCCAGCAGCGCCATGACTAGCGGGGGCCTCCAAGAGACCCAGTACTTC
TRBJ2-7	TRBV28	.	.	CASSQGSWADEQYF	TGTGCCAGCAGCCAGGGATCTTGGGCGGACGAGCAGTACTTC
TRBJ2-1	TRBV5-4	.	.	CASSSDSGYNEQFF	TGTGCCAGCAGCTCCGATAGCGGTTACAATGAGCAGTTCTTC
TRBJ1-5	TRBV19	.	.	CASIRVRGMGNQPQHF	TGTGCCAGTATCCGGGTGCGGGGTATGGGCAATCAGCCCCAGCATTTT
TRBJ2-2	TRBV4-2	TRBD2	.	CASSQDSAGETGELFF	TGTGCCAGCAGCCAAGATTCAGCGGGAGAGACCGGGGAGCTGTTTTTT
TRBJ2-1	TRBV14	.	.	CASSQAYEQFF	TGTGCCAGCAGCCAAGCGTATGAGCAGTTCTTC
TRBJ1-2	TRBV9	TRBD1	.	CASSEGQGANYGYTF	TGTGCCAGCAGCGAGGGACAGGGGGCGAATTATGGCTACACCTTC
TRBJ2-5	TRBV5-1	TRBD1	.	CASSLEGRGYETQYF	TGCGCCAGCAGCTTGGAGGGCAGGGGGTACGAGACCCAGTACTTC
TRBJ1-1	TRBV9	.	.	CASSVDPLNTEAFF	TGTGCCAGCAGCGTAGATCCGCTGAACACTGAAGCTTTCTTT
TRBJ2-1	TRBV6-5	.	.	CASSRLGAMFF	TGTGCCAGCAGCCGCCTGGGTGCGATGTTCTTC
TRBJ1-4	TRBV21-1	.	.	CASRRGKLGEKLFF	TGTGCCAGCAGAAGGGGGAAACTGGGGGAAAAACTGTTTTTT
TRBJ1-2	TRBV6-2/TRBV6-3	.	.	CASSYSGPWNGYTF	TGTGCCAGCAGTTACTCCGGGCCTTGGAATGGCTACACCTTC
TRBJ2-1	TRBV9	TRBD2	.	CASSLRDYFSEQFF	TGTGCCAGCAGCCTCCGGGACTATTTCAGTGAGCAGTTCTTC
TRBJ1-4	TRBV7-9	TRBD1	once	CASSPDPGQGRAKLFF	TGTGCCAGCAGCCCCGATCCGGGACAGGGGCGGGCAAAACTGTTTTTT
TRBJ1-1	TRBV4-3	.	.	CASSQDRRGTGLAAFF	TGCGCCAGCAGCCAAGATCGGCGCGGGACCGGACTGGCTGCTTTCTTT
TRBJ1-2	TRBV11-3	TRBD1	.	CASSYGQGGYTF	TGTGCCAGCAGCTACGGACAGGGTGGCTACACCTTC
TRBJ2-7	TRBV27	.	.	CASSLSAPSFYEQYF	TGTGCCAGCAGTTTATCGGCCCCGTCATTCTACGAGCAGTACTTC
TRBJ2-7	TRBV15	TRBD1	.	CATSRETGFDYEQYF	TGTGCCACCAGCAGAGAGACAGGGTTCGACTACGAGCAGTACTTC
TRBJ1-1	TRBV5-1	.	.	CASSALLGDTEAFF	TGCGCCAGCAGCGCTCTTTTGGGGGACACTGAAGCTTTCTTT
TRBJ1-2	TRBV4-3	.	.	CASSQDSSGAGSYGYTF	TGCGCCAGCAGCCAAGACTCCTCTGGGGCGGGATCCTATGGCTACACCTTC
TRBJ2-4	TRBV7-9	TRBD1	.	CASSFGTGENIQYF	TGTGCCAGCAGCTTCGGGACAGGGGAGAACATTCAGTACTTC
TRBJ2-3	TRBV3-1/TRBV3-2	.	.	CASSRAEGDTQYF	TGTGCCAGCAGCCGGGCAGAGGGAGATACGCAGTATTTT
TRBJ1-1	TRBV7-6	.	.	CASSSRPTGMNTEAFF	TGTGCCAGCAGCTCACGACCCACAGGGATGAACACTGAAGCTTTCTTT
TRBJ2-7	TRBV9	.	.	CASSDQRSAEQYF	TGTGCCAGCAGCGACCAGAGGAGCGCCGAGCAGTACTTC
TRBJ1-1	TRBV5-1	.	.	CASSLLVGDGAFF	TGCGCCAGCAGCTTGTTGGTGGGAGACGGGGCTTTCTTT
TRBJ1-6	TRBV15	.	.	CATGLGWGNSPLHF	TGTGCCACCGGACTGGGTTGGGGCAATTCACCCCTCCACTTT
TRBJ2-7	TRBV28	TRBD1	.	CASSSLGQVAEQYF	TGTGCCAGCAGTTCCCTCGGACAGGTCGCGGAGCAGTACTTC
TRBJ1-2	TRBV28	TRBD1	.	CASNLGGGGGYTF	TGTGCCAGCAACTTAGGAGGGGGCGGTGGCTACACCTTC
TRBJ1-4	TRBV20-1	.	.	CSASGQNEKLFF	TGCAGTGCTAGTGGCCAGAACGAAAAACTGTTTTTT
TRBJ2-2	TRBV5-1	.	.	CASSKSSNRLAGELFF	TGCGCCAGCAGCAAATCTAGTAATCGTCTCGCCGGGGAGCTGTTTTTT
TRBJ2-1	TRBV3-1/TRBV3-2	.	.	CASSLFNEQFF	TGTGCCAGCAGCCTATTCAATGAGCAGTTCTTC
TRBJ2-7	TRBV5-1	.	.	CASSLEAALPSYEQYF	TGCGCCAGCAGCTTGGAAGCAGCCCTTCCCTCCTACGAGCAGTACTTC
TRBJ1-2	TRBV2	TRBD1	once	CASSDGQGLGGYTF	TGTGCCAGCAGTGACGGACAGGGGCTTGGTGGCTACACCTTC
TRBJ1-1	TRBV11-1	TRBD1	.	CASSFGTGATEAFF	TGTGCCAGCAGCTTCGGGACAGGGGCCACTGAAGCTTTCTTT
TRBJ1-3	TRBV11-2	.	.	CASSFSGNTIYF	TGTGCCAGCAGCTTCTCTGGAAACACCATATATTTT